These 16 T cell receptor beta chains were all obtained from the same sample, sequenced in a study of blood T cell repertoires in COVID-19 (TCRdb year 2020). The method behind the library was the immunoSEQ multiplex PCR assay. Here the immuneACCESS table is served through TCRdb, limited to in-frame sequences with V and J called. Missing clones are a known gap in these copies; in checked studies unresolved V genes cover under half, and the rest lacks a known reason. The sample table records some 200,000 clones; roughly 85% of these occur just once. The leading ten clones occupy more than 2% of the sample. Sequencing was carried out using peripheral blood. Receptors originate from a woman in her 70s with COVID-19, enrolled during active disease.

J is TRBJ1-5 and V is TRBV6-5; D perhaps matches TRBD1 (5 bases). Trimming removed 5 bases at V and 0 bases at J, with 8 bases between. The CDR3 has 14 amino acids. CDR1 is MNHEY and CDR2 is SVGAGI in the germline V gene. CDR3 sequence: CASSRTYSNQPQHF. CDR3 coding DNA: TGTGCCAGCAGTCGGACATATAGCAATCAGCCCCAGCATTTT.

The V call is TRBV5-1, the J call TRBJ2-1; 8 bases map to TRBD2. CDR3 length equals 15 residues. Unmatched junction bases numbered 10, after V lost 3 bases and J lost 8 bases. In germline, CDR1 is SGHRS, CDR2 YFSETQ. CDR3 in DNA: TGCGCCAGCAGCTCGGACACAAACGGGAGGGATGAGCAGTTCTTC. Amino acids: CASSSDTNGRDEQFF.

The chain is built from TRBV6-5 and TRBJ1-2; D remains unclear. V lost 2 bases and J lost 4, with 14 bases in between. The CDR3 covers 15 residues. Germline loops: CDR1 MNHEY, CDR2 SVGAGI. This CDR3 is CASSYGWATGYGYTF. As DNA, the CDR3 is TGTGCCAGCAGTTACGGATGGGCCACTGGCTATGGCTACACCTTC.

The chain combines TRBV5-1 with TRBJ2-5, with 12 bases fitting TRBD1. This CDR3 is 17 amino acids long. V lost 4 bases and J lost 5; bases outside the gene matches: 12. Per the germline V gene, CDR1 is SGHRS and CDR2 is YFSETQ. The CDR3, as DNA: TGCGCCAGCAGCCTTACTCCCGGGACAGGGGGCAGGGAGACCCAGTACTTC. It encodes CASSLTPGTGGRETQYF.

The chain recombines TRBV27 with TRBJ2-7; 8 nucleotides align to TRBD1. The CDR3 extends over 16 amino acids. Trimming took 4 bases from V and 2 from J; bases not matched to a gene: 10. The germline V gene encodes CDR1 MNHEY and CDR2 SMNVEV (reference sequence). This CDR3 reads CASSSYRTGMAYEQYF. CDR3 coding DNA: TGTGCCAGCAGTTCATATCGGACAGGGATGGCCTACGAGCAGTACTTC.

The CDR3: CASSSGTGGNGYTF. DNA for the CDR3: TGTGCCAGCAGTTCAGGGACAGGGGGGAATGGCTACACCTTC. This chain connects TRBV6-6 to TRBJ1-2, with TRBD1 identical over 11 bases. The junction had 4 bases not matched to a gene; V was cut back by 4 bases and J by 6 bases. In germline, CDR1 is MNHNY, CDR2 SVGAGI (reference sequence). The length of the CDR3 is 14 residues.

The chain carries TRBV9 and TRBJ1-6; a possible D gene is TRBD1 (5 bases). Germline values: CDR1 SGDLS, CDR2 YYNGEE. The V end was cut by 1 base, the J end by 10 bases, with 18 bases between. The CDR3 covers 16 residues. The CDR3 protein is CASSVSGGELKSPLHF. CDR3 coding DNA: TGTGCCAGCAGCGTATCCGGGGGGGAGTTGAAATCACCCCTCCACTTT.

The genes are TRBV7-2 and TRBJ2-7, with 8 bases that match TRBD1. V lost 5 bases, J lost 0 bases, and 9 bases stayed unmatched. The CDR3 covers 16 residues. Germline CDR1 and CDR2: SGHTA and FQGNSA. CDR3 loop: CASSQPGTGYSYEQYF. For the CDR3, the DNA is TGTGCCAGCAGCCAACCCGGGACAGGTTACTCCTACGAGCAGTACTTC.

CDR3 sequence reads: CASSQDIIQPQHF. CDR3 in DNA: TGCGCCAGCAGCCAAGATATAATTCAGCCCCAGCATTTT. The chain links TRBV4-1 to TRBJ1-5; D remains ambiguous. The CDR3 consists of 13 residues. CDR1 and CDR2 from the germline V gene are MGHRA and YSYEKL. Between the trimmed V and J ends, which lost 0 bases and 6 bases, there was a span of 6 bases.

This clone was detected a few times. The CDR3 reads CASSHLGGMNTEAFF. The CDR3 bases are TGTGCCAGCAGCCATTTAGGGGGTATGAACACTGAAGCTTTCTTT. The chain recombines TRBV4-2 with TRBJ1-1; D may be TRBD1 (6 bases). The CDR3 loop spans 15 amino acids. Germline lookup yields CDR1 LGHNA and CDR2 YNFKEQ. V lost 3 bases to trimming and J lost 0 bases, with 11 bases between them.

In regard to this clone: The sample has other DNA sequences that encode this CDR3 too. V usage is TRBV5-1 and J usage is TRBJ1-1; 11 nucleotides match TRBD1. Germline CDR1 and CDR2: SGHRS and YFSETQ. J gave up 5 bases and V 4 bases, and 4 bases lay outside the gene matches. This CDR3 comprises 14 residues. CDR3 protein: CASSPGTGGTEAFF. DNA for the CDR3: TGCGCCAGCAGCCCGGGGACAGGGGGGACTGAAGCTTTCTTT.

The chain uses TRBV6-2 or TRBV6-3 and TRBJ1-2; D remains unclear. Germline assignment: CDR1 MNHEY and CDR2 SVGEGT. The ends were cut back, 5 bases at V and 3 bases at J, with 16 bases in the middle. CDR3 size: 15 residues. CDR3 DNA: TGTGCCAGCAGTCCCCTGGGTCCCCGGGACTATGGCTACACCTTC. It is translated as CASSPLGPRDYGYTF.

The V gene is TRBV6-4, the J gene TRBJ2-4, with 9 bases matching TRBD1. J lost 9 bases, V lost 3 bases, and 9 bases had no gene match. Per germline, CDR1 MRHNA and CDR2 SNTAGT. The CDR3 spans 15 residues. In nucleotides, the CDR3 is TGTGCCAGCAGTGAATTCGGACAGGGGATAAGCATTCAGTACTTC. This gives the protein CASSEFGQGISIQYF.

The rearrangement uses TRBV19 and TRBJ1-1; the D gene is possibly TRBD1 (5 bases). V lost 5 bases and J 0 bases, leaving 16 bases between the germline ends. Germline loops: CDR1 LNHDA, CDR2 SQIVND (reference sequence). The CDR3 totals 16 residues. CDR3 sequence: CASSVGAGRLNTEAFF. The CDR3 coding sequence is TGTGCCAGTAGTGTTGGGGCAGGGCGGTTGAACACTGAAGCTTTCTTT.

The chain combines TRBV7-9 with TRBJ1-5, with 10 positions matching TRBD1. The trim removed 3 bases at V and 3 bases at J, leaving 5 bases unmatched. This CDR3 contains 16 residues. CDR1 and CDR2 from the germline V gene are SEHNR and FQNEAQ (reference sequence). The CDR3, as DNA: TGTGCCAGCAGCTTGCGGACAGGGGGTTCCAATCAGCCCCAGCATTTT. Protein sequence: CASSLRTGGSNQPQHF.

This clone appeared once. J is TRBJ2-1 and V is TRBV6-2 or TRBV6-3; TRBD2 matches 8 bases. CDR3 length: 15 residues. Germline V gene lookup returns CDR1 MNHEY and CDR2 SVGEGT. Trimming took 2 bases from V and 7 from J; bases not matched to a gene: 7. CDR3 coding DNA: TGTGCCAGCAGTTACACGGGGGGGGCTGGGAATGAGCAGTTCTTC. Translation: CASSYTGGAGNEQFF.